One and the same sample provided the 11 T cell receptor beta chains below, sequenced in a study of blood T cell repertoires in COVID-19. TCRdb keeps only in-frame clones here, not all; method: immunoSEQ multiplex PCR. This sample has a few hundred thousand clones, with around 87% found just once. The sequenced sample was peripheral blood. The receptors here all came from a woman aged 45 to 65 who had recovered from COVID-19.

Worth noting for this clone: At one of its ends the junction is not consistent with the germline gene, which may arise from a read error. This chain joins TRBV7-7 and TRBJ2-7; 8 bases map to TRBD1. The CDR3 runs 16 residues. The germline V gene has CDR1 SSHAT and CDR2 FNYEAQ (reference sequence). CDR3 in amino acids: CASRLVIRGRTYEQYF. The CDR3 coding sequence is TGTGCTAGCAGATTAGTAATCAGGGGGCGAACATACGAGCAGTACTTC.

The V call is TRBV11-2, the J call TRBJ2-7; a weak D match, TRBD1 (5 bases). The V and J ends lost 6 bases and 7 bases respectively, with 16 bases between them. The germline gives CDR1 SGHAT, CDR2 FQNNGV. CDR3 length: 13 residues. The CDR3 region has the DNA TGTGCCAGCAGAAGAACAGGACGGTTGGAGCAGTACTTC. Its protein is CASRRTGRLEQYF.

CDR3 nucleotide sequence: TGTGCCAGTAGACTAGCGAGCCGAGAAGGCTACACCTTC. Its translation: CASRLASREGYTF. The chain is built from TRBV19 and TRBJ1-2, with D unclear. The V gene's germline CDR1 is LNHDA and CDR2 SQIVND (reference sequence). V was clipped by 6 bases and J by 8 bases, with 16 bases between them. This CDR3 is built from 13 residues.

The CDR3 spells CASSPQASSYNEQFF. The CDR3, as DNA: TGTGCCAGCAGTCCTCAGGCGAGCTCCTACAATGAGCAGTTCTTC. The chain couples TRBV6-6 to TRBJ2-1; no firm D call. V dropped 5 bases and J dropped 0 bases, with 11 bases sitting between them. Germline V gene sequence: CDR1 MNHNY, CDR2 SVGAGI (reference sequence). CDR3 length: 15 residues.

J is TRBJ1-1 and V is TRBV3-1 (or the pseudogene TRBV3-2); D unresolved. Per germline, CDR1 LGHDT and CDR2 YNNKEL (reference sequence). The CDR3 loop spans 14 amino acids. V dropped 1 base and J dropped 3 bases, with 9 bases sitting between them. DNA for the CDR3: TGTGCCAGCAGCCAAGCGGCCAGGTACACTGAAGCTTTCTTT. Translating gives CASSQAARYTEAFF.

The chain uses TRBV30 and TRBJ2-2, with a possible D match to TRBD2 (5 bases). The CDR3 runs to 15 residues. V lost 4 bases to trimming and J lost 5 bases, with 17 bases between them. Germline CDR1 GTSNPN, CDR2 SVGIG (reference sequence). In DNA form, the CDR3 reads TGTGCCTGGAACCCCGGAGCGCGGGTTACCGGGGAGCTGTTTTTT. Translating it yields CAWNPGARVTGELFF.

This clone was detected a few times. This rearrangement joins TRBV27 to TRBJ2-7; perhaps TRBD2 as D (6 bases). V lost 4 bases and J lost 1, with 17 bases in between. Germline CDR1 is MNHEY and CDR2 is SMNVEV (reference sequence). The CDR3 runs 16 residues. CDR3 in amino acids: CASSSGGGALSYEQYF. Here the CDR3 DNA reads TGTGCCAGCAGTTCCGGCGGAGGGGCCCTGTCCTACGAGCAGTACTTC.

CDR3 amino acids: CASSMDREVGEQYF. The CDR3 region has the DNA TGTGCCAGTAGTATGGACAGGGAGGTTGGCGAGCAGTACTTC. This chain uses TRBV19 with TRBJ2-7; 8 bases agree with TRBD1. CDR3 size: 14 residues. After removal of 3 bases from V and 6 bases from J, the junction contained 7 bases not matched to a gene. The V gene's germline CDR1 is LNHDA and CDR2 SQIVND (reference sequence).

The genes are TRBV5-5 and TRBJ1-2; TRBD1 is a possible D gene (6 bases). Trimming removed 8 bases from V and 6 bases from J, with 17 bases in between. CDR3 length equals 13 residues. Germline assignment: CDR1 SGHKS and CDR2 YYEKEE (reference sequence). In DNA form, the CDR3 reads TGTGCCAGTACCACGGGGGGCGCGGATGGCTACACCTTC. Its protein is CASTTGGADGYTF.

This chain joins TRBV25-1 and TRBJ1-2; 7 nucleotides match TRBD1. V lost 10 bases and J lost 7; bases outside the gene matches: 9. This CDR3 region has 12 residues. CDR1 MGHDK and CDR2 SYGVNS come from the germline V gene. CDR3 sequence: CATMGQIFGYTF. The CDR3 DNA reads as TGTGCCACCATGGGACAGATTTTTGGCTACACCTTC.

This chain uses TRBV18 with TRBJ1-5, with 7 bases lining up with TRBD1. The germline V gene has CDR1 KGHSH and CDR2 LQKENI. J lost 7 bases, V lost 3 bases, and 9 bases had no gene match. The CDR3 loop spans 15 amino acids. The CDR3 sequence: CASSPQTGKEQPQHF. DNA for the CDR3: TGTGCCAGCTCACCCCAGACAGGGAAGGAACAGCCCCAGCATTTT.